This entry describes one T cell receptor (beta chain). Antigen: not known. The data are from a study of neoadjuvant anti-PD-1 for oral cavity cancer. Whole-study results and caveats: Post-treatment tumors with larger preexisting clones showed more shrinkage. Pretreatment Treg/Th17 ratio correlated inversely with post-treatment tumor clonality.

Most tumor samples had roughly 4.5 ug input DNA in two replicates. Sequencing used immunoSEQ multiplex PCR; TCRdb keeps in-frame clones, though not all of them. The sample has several thousand clones; 60% are singletons. This CDR3 comprises 14 residues. Trimming removed 1 base at V and 4 bases at J, with 7 bases between. CDR1 and CDR2 from the germline V gene are SEHNR and FQNEAQ (reference sequence). This chain uses TRBV7-9 with TRBJ1-4; D gene uncertain. The source was tumor tissue, collected before nivolumab (anti-PD-1) treatment. The origin of this receptor is a person between 35 and 79 years old with oral cavity squamous cell carcinoma. The CDR3 region has the DNA TGTGCCAGCAGCTTAGTCGGGAGTAATGAAAAACTGTTTTTT. Translated: CASSLVGSNEKLFF.